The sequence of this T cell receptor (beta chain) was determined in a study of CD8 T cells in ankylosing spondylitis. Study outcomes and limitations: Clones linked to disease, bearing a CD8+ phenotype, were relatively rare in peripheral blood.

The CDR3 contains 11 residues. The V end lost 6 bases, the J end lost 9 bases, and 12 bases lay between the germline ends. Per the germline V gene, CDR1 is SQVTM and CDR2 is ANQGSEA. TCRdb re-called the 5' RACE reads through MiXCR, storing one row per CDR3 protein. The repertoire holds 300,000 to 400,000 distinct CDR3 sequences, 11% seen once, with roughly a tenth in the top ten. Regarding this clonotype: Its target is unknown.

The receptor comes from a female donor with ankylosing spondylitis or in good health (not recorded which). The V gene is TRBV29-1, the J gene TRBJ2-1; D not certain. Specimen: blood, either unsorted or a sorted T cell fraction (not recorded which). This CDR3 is CSVGELGEQFF. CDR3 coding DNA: TGCAGCGTCGGCGAATTGGGTGAGCAGTTCTTC.